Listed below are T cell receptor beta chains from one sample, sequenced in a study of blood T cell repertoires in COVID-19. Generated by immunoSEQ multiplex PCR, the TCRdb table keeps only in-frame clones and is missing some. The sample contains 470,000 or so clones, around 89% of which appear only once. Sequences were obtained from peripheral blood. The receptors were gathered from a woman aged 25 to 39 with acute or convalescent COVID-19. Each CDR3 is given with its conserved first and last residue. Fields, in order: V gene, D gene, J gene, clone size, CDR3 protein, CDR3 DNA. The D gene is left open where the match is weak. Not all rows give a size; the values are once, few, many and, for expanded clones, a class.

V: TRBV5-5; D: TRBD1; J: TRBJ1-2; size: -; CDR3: CASSLGQVGRYGYTF; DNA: TGTGCCAGCAGCTTAGGACAGGTTGGACGCTATGGCTACACCTTC
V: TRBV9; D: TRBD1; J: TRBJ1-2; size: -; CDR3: CASSVEVRQGDGYTF; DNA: TGTGCCAGCAGCGTAGAAGTCAGACAGGGGGATGGCTACACCTTC
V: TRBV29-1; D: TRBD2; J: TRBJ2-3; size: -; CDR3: CSVELAGGPPDTQYF; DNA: TGCAGCGTTGAACTAGCGGGGGGGCCGCCTGATACGCAGTATTTT
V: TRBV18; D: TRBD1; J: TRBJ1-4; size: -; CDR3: CASSPDRGSNEKLFF; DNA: TGTGCCAGCTCACCAGACAGGGGCTCTAATGAAAAACTGTTTTTT
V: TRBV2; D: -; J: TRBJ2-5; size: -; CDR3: CASHWGGAGETQYF; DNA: TGTGCCAGCCACTGGGGGGGGGCTGGGGAGACCCAGTACTTC
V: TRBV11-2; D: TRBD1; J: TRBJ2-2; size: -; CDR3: CASSYNRGYTGELFF; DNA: TGTGCCAGCAGCTATAACAGGGGTTACACCGGGGAGCTGTTTTTT
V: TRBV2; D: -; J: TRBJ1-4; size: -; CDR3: CASSEGGREKLFF; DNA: TGTGCCAGCAGTGAGGGGGGGCGTGAAAAACTGTTTTTT
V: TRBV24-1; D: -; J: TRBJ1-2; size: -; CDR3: CATSVASGGYTF; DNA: TGTGCCACCAGTGTTGCATCGGGGGGCTACACCTTC
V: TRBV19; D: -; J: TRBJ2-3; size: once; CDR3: CASSIKLSTDTQYF; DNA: TGTGCCAGTAGTATCAAACTTAGCACAGATACGCAGTATTTT
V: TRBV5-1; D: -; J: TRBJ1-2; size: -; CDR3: CASSLGGGGYTF; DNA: TGCGCCAGCAGCCTCGGTGGGGGCGGCTACACCTTC
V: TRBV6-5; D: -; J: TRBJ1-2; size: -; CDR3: CASRETGGGYTF; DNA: TGTGCCAGCAGGGAGACAGGAGGCGGCTACACCTTC
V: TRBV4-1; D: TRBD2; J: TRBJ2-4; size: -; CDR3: CASSQGRGLAGVAKNIQYF; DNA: TGCGCCAGCAGCCAAGGCCGTGGGCTAGCGGGGGTAGCCAAAAACATTCAGTACTTC
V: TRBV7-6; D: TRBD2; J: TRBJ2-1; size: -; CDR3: CASSLIESGGAYEQFF; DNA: TGTGCCAGCAGCTTAATTGAGAGCGGGGGGGCATATGAGCAGTTCTTC
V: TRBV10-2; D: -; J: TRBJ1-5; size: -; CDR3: CASTRGGAQPQHF; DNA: TGCGCCAGCACTCGAGGGGGGGCTCAGCCCCAGCATTTT
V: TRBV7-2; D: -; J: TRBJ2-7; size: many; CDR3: CASSFSGTYEQYF; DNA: TGTGCCAGCAGCTTTAGCGGCACCTACGAGCAGTACTTC
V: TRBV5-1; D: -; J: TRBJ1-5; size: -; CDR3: CASSLEGLGGNQPQHF; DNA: TGCGCCAGCAGCTTGGAAGGGTTGGGAGGCAATCAGCCCCAGCATTTT
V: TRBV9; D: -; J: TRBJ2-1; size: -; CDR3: CASSVGVTSSYNEQFF; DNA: TGTGCCAGCAGCGTAGGAGTAACTAGCTCCTACAATGAGCAGTTCTTC
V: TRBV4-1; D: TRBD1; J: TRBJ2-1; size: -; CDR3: CASQPRGQENNEQFF; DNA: TGCGCCAGCCAGCCCCGGGGACAGGAGAACAATGAGCAGTTCTTC
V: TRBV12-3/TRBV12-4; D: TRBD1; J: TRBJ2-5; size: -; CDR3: CASSRVGGETQYF; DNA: TGTGCCAGCAGTAGGGTAGGGGGCGAGACCCAGTACTTC
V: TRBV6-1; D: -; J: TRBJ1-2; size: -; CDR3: CASSEYGGNYGYTF; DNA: TGTGCCAGCAGTGAATATGGGGGGAACTATGGCTACACCTTC
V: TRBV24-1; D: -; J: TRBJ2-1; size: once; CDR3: CATSAGLVYEQFF; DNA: TGTGCCACCAGTGCCGGTTTAGTCTATGAGCAGTTCTTC
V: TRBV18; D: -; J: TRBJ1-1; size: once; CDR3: CASSIVVGGPNTEAFF; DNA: TGTGCCAGCTCAATTGTTGTCGGGGGTCCGAACACTGAAGCTTTCTTT
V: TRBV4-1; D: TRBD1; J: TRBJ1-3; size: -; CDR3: CASRPGDRDSGNTIYF; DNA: TGCGCCAGCCGACCAGGGGACAGGGACTCTGGAAACACCATATATTTT
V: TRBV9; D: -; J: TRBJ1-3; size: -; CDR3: CASSGAGFSGNTIYF; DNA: TGTGCCAGCAGCGGAGCAGGGTTCTCTGGAAACACCATATATTTT
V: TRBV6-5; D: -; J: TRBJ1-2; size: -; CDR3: CASSYSSPGYGYTF; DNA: TGTGCCAGCAGTTACTCGAGTCCAGGCTATGGCTACACCTTC
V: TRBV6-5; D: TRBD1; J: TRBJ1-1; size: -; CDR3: CASSQDRVNTEAFF; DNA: TGTGCCAGCAGCCAGGACAGGGTGAACACTGAAGCTTTCTTT
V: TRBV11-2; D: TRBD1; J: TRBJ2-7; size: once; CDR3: CASSTGQGSYEQYF; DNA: TGTGCCAGCAGCACGGGACAGGGTAGTTACGAGCAGTACTTC
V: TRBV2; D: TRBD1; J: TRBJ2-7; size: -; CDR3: CASTERTGDFYEQYF; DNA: TGTGCCAGCACCGAAAGGACAGGGGACTTCTACGAGCAGTACTTC
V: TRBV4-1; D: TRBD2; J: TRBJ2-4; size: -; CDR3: CASSPPGGNIQYF; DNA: TGCGCCAGCAGCCCCCCGGGGGGAAACATTCAGTACTTC
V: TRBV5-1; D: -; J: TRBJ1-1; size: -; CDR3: CASSQEQGRTEAFF; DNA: TGCGCCAGCAGCCAAGAACAGGGCCGCACTGAAGCTTTCTTT
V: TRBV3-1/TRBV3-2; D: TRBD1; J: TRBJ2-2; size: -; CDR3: CASSLLLGTGGTGELFF; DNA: TGTGCCAGCAGCCTCTTGCTCGGGACAGGGGGCACCGGGGAGCTGTTTTTT
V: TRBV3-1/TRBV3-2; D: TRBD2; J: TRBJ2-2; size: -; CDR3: CASSHGLAGAGELFF; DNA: TGTGCCAGCAGCCACGGACTAGCGGGCGCCGGGGAGCTGTTTTTT
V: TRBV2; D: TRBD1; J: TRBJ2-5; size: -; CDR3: CASSGGQGARTQYF; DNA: TGTGCCAGCAGTGGGGGACAGGGTGCGCGGACCCAGTACTTC
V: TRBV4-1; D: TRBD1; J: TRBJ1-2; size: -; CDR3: CASSQELGQGHYGYTF; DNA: TGCGCCAGCAGCCAAGAATTGGGACAGGGACACTATGGCTACACCTTC
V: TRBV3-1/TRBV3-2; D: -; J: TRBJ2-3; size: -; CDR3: CASSQGGLLAHTDTQYF; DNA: TGTGCCAGCAGCCAAGGTGGTCTCCTAGCACACACAGATACGCAGTATTTT
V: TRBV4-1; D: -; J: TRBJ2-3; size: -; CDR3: CASSQEGHRTDTQYF; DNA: TGCGCCAGCAGCCAAGAGGGGCATCGCACAGATACGCAGTATTTT
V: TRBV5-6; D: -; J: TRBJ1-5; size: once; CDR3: CASSPRAAGGPQHF; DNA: TGTGCCAGCAGCCCGAGGGCGGCGGGAGGGCCCCAGCATTTT
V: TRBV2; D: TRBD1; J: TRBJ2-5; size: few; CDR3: CASIGDRGTQYF; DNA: TGTGCCAGCATAGGAGACAGGGGGACCCAGTACTTC
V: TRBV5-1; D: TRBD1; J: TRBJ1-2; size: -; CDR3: CASSLKSGTGGVNYGYTF; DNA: TGCGCCAGCAGCTTAAAATCCGGGACAGGTGGGGTTAACTATGGCTACACCTTC
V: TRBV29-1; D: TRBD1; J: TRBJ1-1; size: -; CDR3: CSVATGQPEAFF; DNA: TGCAGCGTTGCCACGGGACAGCCTGAAGCTTTCTTT
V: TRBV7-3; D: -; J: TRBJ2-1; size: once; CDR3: CASSLSGGSEQFF; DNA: TGTGCCAGCAGCTTGTCTGGCGGAAGTGAGCAGTTCTTC
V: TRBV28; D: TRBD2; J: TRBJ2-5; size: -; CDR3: CASSSLFWALQKGLASETQYF; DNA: TGTGCCAGCAGTTCTCTTTTTTGGGCCCTACAAAAGGGACTAGCTTCAGAGACCCAGTACTTC